The following is a TCR beta chain sequence with its context. This record comes from a study of T cell changes during pregnancy in multiple sclerosis. The data were produced by immunoSEQ multiplex PCR, yet TCRdb's version contains in-frame clones alone and is incomplete. The data contain tens of thousands of clones, 80% to 95% of them singletons. The CDR3 has 14 residues. From germline, CDR1 is SGHRS and CDR2 YFSETQ. Losses at the gene ends were 4 bases for V and 10 bases for J; bases not matched to a gene: 6. The chain is built from TRBV5-1 and TRBJ1-6; 9 nucleotides agree with TRBD1. The sequence came from a female donor in good health, enrolled as a control in a pregnancy study. Sequencing was performed on peripheral blood, taken in the third trimester of pregnancy. The CDR3 DNA reads as TGCGCCAGCAGCGCGGGACAGGGAGGGTCACCCCTCCACTTT. As protein: CASSAGQGGSPLHF.